Sequencing of this T cell receptor (beta chain) was carried out in a study of T cells in localized non-small cell lung cancer (dated by TCRdb to the early 2020s). At the level of the whole study: Comparing tumors with uninvolved tumor-adjacent lungs, the study looked at the T cell repertoires of a few hundred patients with early-stage NSCLC. The cohort comprised roughly 240 treatment-naïve NSCLC patients with resected, localized lung tumors. A mean age of around 66 years was recorded for the NSCLC patients, of whom under 150 were male and some 100 were female.

At diagnosis, peripheral blood, uninvolved tumor-adjacent lung and tumor were collected and were preserved as a mix of fresh-frozen and FFPE material. Blood samples were analyzed as peripheral blood mononuclear cells for TCR repertoire profiling. The immunoSEQ Assay was used to sequence TCR beta CDR3 regions from DNA. The study's own analysis went as follows. T cell density was computed as TCR beta template counts normalized to usable DNA estimated by amplifying housekeeping genes. Richness was estimated using the preseqR package, with extrapolation to 400,000 templates for PBMC samples and to 120,000 templates for tissue samples. Clonality was defined as one minus Pielou's evenness. Differential abundance testing on productive amino-acid clonotypes, with a minimum total count of 5 and an alpha of 0.1, was used to identify tissue-enriched TCRs. The Jaccard Index and the Morisita Overlap Index were used to measure repertoire overlap between compartments. GLIPH grouped TCR beta CDR3s together with public tetramer-defined viral CDR3s, and a viral motif had to include at least three viral sequences and also show V-gene enrichment. Entries here come from immuneACCESS through TCRdb and include only in-frame sequences with V and J called. Some clones fail to appear in such tables; in the studies checked, an unresolved V gene covers under half of the shortfall, and the cause of the remainder is unknown. V and J calls and clone size are those listed in that table; D and trimming were worked out from the DNA. Counted in this sample were 20,000 to 25,000 clones; roughly 90% of them appeared once. 13% to 15% of the sample lies in the top ten.

As regards this clone: The antigen it binds to is not known. Base quality data are lacking; no much larger clone is found one base away.

What the authors observed across the whole study: Because multi-region tumor sequencing was not done, intratumor heterogeneity could not be ruled out. Because of the exploratory design, TCR variables were selected using unadjusted p-values without false-discovery rate correction. Uninvolved tumor-adjacent lung showed the highest T cell clonality, higher than tumor, which suggests more focused antigenic responses in the uninvolved tumor-adjacent lung. Higher T cell density in blood was associated with longer overall survival, whereas higher clonality in adjacent lung was associated with shorter survival. A median of 57 of the top 100 tumor clones turned up in the paired uninvolved adjacent lung, and 25 to 35 of those clones also ranked among the top 100 of that same adjacent lung.

The sequencing here drew on peripheral blood, taken before any cancer treatment. This sequence was found in an older female donor with stage I lung adenocarcinoma.

CDR3 region: CASSPQGSGGAVTGELFF. The bases are TGTGCCAGCAGCCCCCAGGGCAGCGGGGGGGCGGTCACCGGGGAGCTGTTTTTT. The chain is encoded by TRBV5-4 joined to TRBJ2-2; the junction holds 10 bases that match TRBD2. From the cysteine through the phenylalanine, the CDR3 covers 18 amino acids. The DNA shown is the 54-base CDR3, in frame from base 1. The germline V gene (reference sequence) yields SGHNT for CDR1 and YYREEE for CDR2. V lost 4 bases and J lost 4 bases, and the count of bases not matched to a germline gene is 13.